One and the same sample provided the 12 T cell receptor beta chains below, sequenced in a study of blood T cell repertoires in COVID-19. Repertoires were generated with immunoSEQ multiplex PCR, while TCRdb's copy carries only in-frame clones and drops some. Of about 280,000 clones in the sample, about nine tenths are singletons; the top ten hold about 2%. What was sequenced was peripheral blood. The source is a woman between 45 and 65 years old who had recovered from COVID-19.

V is TRBV3-1 (or the pseudogene TRBV3-2) and J is TRBJ2-7, with D tentatively TRBD1 (6 bases). The CDR3 sequence is 14 residues long. CDR1 and CDR2 (germline): LGHDT, YNNKEL (reference sequence). Deletions cut 0 bases from V and 5 bases from J, with 11 bases between. This chain's CDR3 is CASSQDRGYNEQYF. The CDR3 nucleotides read TGTGCCAGCAGCCAAGACAGGGGATACAACGAGCAGTACTTC.

This rearrangement joins TRBV27 to TRBJ2-5, with 11 bases fitting TRBD2. Germline V gene data show CDR1 as MNHEY and CDR2 as SMNVEV (reference sequence). This CDR3 comprises 15 residues. V lost 6 bases to trimming and J lost 1 base; unmatched junction nucleotides: 4. The CDR3 loop is CASRPTSGIQETQYF. DNA of the CDR3: TGTGCCAGCAGACCGACTAGCGGGATCCAAGAGACCCAGTACTTC.

This chain connects TRBV11-2 to TRBJ2-4; no reliable D call. The CDR3 sequence is 14 residues long. CDR1 is SGHAT and CDR2 is FQNNGV in the germline V gene. V lost 3 bases to trimming and J lost 0 bases, with 6 bases between them. This CDR3 reads CASSLTEAKNIQYF. DNA for the CDR3: TGTGCCAGCAGCTTGACTGAAGCCAAAAACATTCAGTACTTC.

The genes are TRBV3-1 (or the pseudogene TRBV3-2) and TRBJ1-1; 8 bases line up with TRBD1. The CDR3 sequence is 17 residues long. Germline V CDR1 and CDR2: LGHDT, YNNKEL (reference sequence). With V trimmed by 4 bases and J by 2 bases, 12 bases remained unmatched. The CDR3 coding sequence is TGTGCCAGCAGCCTCGGACAGGGCTGGTTAAAAAACACTGAAGCTTTCTTT. Residues: CASSLGQGWLKNTEAFF.

The chain couples TRBV30 to TRBJ1-5; TRBD1 might be the D (5 bases). The V end was cut by 3 bases, the J end by 0 bases, with 6 bases between. The CDR3 has 13 residues. Germline V gene data show CDR1 as GTSNPN and CDR2 as SVGIG (reference sequence). The CDR3: CAWRGASNQPQHF. The CDR3 region has the DNA TGTGCCTGGAGAGGGGCTAGCAATCAGCCCCAGCATTTT.

The V call is TRBV21-1, the J call TRBJ1-2. TRBV21-1 has pseudogene status. This CDR3 is 13 amino acids long. This CDR3 reads CASSKEPGYGYTF. The DNA of the CDR3 is TGTGCCAGCAGCAAAGAGCCGGGCTATGGCTACACCTTC.

The table lists this clone with a few counts. V usage is TRBV3-1 (or the pseudogene TRBV3-2) and J usage is TRBJ2-3; 8 bases match TRBD2. CDR3 size: 17 residues. CDR1 and CDR2 from the germline V gene are LGHDT and YNNKEL (reference sequence). Losses at the gene ends were 0 bases for V and 2 bases for J; bases not matched to a gene: 7. In nucleotides, the CDR3 is TGTGCCAGCAGCCAAGATTCGCGGGGGGCCCTCACAGATACGCAGTATTTT. Its protein product is CASSQDSRGALTDTQYF.

This clone has only a few counts. The chain is built from TRBV12-3 or TRBV12-4 and TRBJ1-2; perhaps TRBD1 as D (6 bases). Trimming shortened V by 8 bases and J by 8 bases, and 15 bases separated the two germline ends. The CDR3 loop spans 12 amino acids. The CDR3 region has the DNA TGTGCCAGCGGAAGACAGGCGAGGGGCTACACCTTC. It is translated as CASGRQARGYTF.

The rearrangement joins TRBV30 to TRBJ1-1, with 8 bases fitting TRBD1. V lost 0 bases, J lost 3 bases, and 6 bases stayed unmatched. This CDR3 is built from 15 residues. The germline V gene has CDR1 GTSNPN and CDR2 SVGIG (reference sequence). The CDR3 protein is CAWSVLGQVDTEAFF. In DNA, the CDR3 is TGTGCCTGGAGTGTATTGGGACAGGTGGACACTGAAGCTTTCTTT.

The count of this clone is one. The chain uses TRBV7-2 and TRBJ2-7; 11 bases are shared with TRBD1. The CDR3 has 14 residues. From germline, CDR1 is SGHTA and CDR2 FQGNSA. V gave up 5 bases and J gave up 3 bases; unmatched junction bases: 3. The CDR3, as DNA: TGTGCCAGCAGCCCGGACAGGGGGCACTACGAGCAGTACTTC. Protein: CASSPDRGHYEQYF.

The chain combines TRBV15 with TRBJ1-1, with D maybe TRBD1 (6 bases). CDR1 and CDR2 from the germline V gene are LNHNV and YYDKDF (reference sequence). The V gene lost 1 base and the J gene lost 5 bases, with 14 bases spanning the gap. The CDR3 consists of 15 residues. CDR3 sequence: CATSRGESGVTEAFF. The CDR3, as DNA: TGTGCCACCAGCAGAGGGGAGTCAGGGGTGACTGAAGCTTTCTTT.

This rearrangement joins TRBV9 to TRBJ2-3; 15 bases line up with TRBD2. Per germline, CDR1 SGDLS and CDR2 YYNGEE. The CDR3 sequence is 20 residues long. Trimming at V came to 0 bases and at J to 2 bases, leaving 10 bases not matched to a gene. In DNA, the CDR3 is TGTGCCAGCAGCGTAGCTCAAGGACTAGCGGGGGGGAGGGACACAGATACGCAGTATTTT. The encoded protein is CASSVAQGLAGGRDTDTQYF.